This TCR beta chain is drawn from a study of post-analysis software for immune sequencing data. Study-wide context: The disease courses spanned relapsing-remitting, secondary progressive and progressive-relapsing forms of multiple sclerosis. Study-wide results and caveats: Multiple sclerosis patients showed significantly lower normalized Chao1 diversity than controls did. Strong co-clustering by F measure linked samples that shared a preparation batch. Higher frequency in patients than in controls was seen for about five TRBV segments, with TRBV5-6, TRBV5-1 and TRBV20-1 among them.

This clonotype appeared a few times. The antigen is unknown. This CDR3 comprises 14 residues. Deletions cut 6 bases from V and 3 bases from J, with 14 bases between. cDNA libraries of TCR beta carried unique molecular identifiers. T cells, roughly 1 to 10 million of them, yielded roughly 470,000 cDNA molecules. TCRdb re-called the PCR reads through MiXCR, storing one row per CDR3 protein. The sample carries approximately 660,000 distinct CDR3 sequences, 55% to 60% recorded once. This TCR came from a girl aged 2 to 10 with multiple sclerosis. This sequence joins TRBV12-3 or TRBV12-4 and TRBJ1-2, with D possibly being TRBD1 (5 bases). Sequencing input: blood. CDR3 sequence: CASRDVGDHYGYTF. The CDR3 region has the DNA TGTGCCAGCAGAGATGTAGGGGATCACTATGGCTACACCTTC.